This T cell receptor (beta chain) came from a study of OX40 agonist ivuxolimab in advanced cancers. Notes on the study in general: CD8+ T cells (on average) carried more expanded clones than CD4+ T cells.

V lost 6 bases to trimming and J lost 4 bases; unmatched junction nucleotides: 7. Germline loops: CDR1 SGHDT, CDR2 YYEEEE. The CDR3 is made up of 14 amino acids. This clone has only one observation. The antigen is undetermined. Only in-frame clones appear in the TCRdb table, and some are missing; sequencing was by immunoSEQ multiplex PCR. This table has 90,000 to 100,000 clones, 80% to 90% appearing once. The TCR comes from an adult with an advanced solid tumor such as melanoma, head and neck, liver or kidney cancer. The rearrangement joins TRBV5-6 to TRBJ2-1, with 7 bases identical to TRBD1. Sequencing used CD4+ or CD8+ T cells sorted from blood, obtained in a trial of the OX40 agonist ivuxolimab. The CDR3 reads CASTLWGQYNEQFF. The CDR3 nucleotides are TGTGCCAGCACCCTTTGGGGACAGTACAATGAGCAGTTCTTC.